The text below deals with one T cell receptor beta chain. Its specificity is not known. Libraries were UMI-labeled 5' RACE TRB cDNA. TCRdb reworked the 5' RACE reads into one entry per CDR3 protein, no DNA. The repertoire table contains approximately 48,000 distinct CDR3 sequences. These data originate in a study of CXCR3-negative and CXCR3-positive naive CD8 T cells. Study results and caveats: CXCR3-positive naive cells had more hydrophobic TRB CDR3s than CXCR3-negative naive cells.

The CDR3 spans 16 residues. The germline V gene has CDR1 SEHNR and CDR2 FQNEAQ (reference sequence). V and J are TRBV7-9 and TRBJ2-7; TCRdb's D call, TRBD1, is unchecked because there is no DNA. The sequenced material came from naive CXCR3+ CD8+ T cells from blood. The subset is: CD45RO-CCR7+CD27+CD95- naive CD8+ T cells expressing CXCR3 (TNR3+). The TCR originated in a human donor in good health. Some clones in this sample may be carry-over from other donors' samples. CDR3: CASSLGPGQGLDEQYF.